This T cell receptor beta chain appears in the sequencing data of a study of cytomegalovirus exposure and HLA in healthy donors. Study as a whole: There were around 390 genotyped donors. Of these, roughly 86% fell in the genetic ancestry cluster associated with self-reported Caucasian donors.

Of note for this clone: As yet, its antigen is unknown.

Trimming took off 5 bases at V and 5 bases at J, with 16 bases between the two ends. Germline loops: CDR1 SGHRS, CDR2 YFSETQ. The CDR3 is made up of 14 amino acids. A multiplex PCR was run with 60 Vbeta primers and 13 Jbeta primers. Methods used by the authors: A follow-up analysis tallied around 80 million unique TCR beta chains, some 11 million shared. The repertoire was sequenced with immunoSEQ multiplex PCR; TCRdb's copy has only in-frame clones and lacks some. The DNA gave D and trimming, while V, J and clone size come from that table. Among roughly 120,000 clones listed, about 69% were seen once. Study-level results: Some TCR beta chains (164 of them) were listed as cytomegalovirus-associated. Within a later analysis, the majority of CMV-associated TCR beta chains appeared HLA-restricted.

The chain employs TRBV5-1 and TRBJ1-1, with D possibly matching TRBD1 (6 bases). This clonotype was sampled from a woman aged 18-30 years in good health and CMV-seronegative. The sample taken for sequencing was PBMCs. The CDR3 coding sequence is TGCGCCAGCAGAAGTACAACAGGGAAGACTGAAGCTTTCTTT. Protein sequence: CASRSTTGKTEAFF. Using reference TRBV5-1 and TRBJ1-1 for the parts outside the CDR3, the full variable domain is KAGVTQTPRYLIKTRGQQVTLSCSPISGHRSVSWYQQTPGQGLQFLFEYFSETQRNKGNFPGRFSGRQFSNSRSEMNVSTLELGDSALYLCASRSTTGKTEAFFGQGTRLTVV.